One and the same sample provided the 24 T cell receptor beta chains below, sequenced in a study of blood T cell repertoires in COVID-19. The method was immunoSEQ multiplex PCR; TCRdb's version includes in-frame clones alone and lacks a portion of them. The data contain a few hundred thousand clones, approximately 78% of them singletons. The sequenced material came from peripheral blood. These TCRs come from an older woman with COVID-19, enrolled during active disease.

The gene calls are TRBV24-1 and TRBJ2-1; 7 bases line up with TRBD1. The CDR3 extends over 13 amino acids. V trimming: 9 bases; J trimming: 1 base; junction bases outside the gene matches: 2. CDR1 is KGHDR and CDR2 is SFDVKD in the germline V gene. The CDR3 DNA reads TGTGCCACCGGGGACAGTTCCTACAATGAGCAGTTCTTC. Translated, it gives CATGDSSYNEQFF.

V and J are TRBV6-1 and TRBJ1-3; D unclear. Per germline, CDR1 MNHNS and CDR2 SASEGT. This CDR3 spans 13 amino acids. The germline V and J ends were trimmed by 1 base and 7 bases, with 8 bases remaining between them. CDR3: CASSEGGVNTIYF. In DNA, the CDR3 is TGTGCCAGCAGTGAAGGGGGAGTGAACACCATATATTTT.

This clone occurred once. V gene TRBV10-3 combines with J gene TRBJ2-1; 7 bases align to TRBD1. Germline V gene lookup returns CDR1 ENHRY and CDR2 SYGVKD. The trim removed 6 bases at V and 9 bases at J, leaving 11 bases unmatched. The CDR3 loop spans 14 amino acids. CDR3 coding DNA: TGTGCCATCAGCCCGGGACAGACTTCGAGTGAGCAGTTCTTC. The encoded protein is CAISPGQTSSEQFF.

V and J are TRBV28 and TRBJ2-7; D uncertain. CDR1 and CDR2 from the germline V gene are MDHEN and SYDVKM. This CDR3 has 11 residues. V was trimmed by 8 bases and J by 6 bases, leaving 11 bases between them. CDR3 loop: CASGTFLEQYF. In DNA, the CDR3 is TGTGCCAGCGGTACTTTTCTCGAGCAGTACTTC. The full variable domain, completed using reference TRBV28 and TRBJ2-7, is DVKVTQSSRYLVKRTGEKVFLECVQDMDHENMFWYRQDPGLGLRLIYFSYDVKMKEKGDIPEGYSVSREKKERFSLILESASTNQTSMYLCASGTFLEQYFGPGTRLTVT.

V and J are TRBV19 and TRBJ1-1; D is undetermined. The V gene lost 5 bases and the J gene lost 1 base, with 14 bases spanning the gap. The CDR3 is 15 residues long. The V gene's germline CDR1 is LNHDA and CDR2 SQIVND (reference sequence). The DNA for the CDR3 is TGTGCCAGTAGTCCTGTGTCGACGGGGAACACTGAAGCTTTCTTT. Translating it yields CASSPVSTGNTEAFF.

In DNA form, the CDR3 reads TGTGCCAGCAGCCAAGTACAACTAGCGGTAAACGGGGAGCTGTTTTTT. Residues: CASSQVQLAVNGELFF. The chain couples TRBV14 to TRBJ2-2; 8 bases are shared with TRBD2. V lost 1 base to trimming and J lost 7 bases; unmatched junction nucleotides: 8. Germline loops: CDR1 SGHDN, CDR2 FVKESK. The CDR3 has 16 residues.

The chain couples TRBV7-3 to TRBJ2-7; perhaps TRBD2 as D (5 bases). The CDR3 length is 13 residues. The germline V gene has CDR1 SGHTA and CDR2 FQGTGA. Trimming left V 5 bases short and J 5 bases short, with 13 bases between. The DNA for the CDR3 is TGTGCCAGCAGCCCAAGCTACGGGGACGAGCAGTACTTC. It specifies CASSPSYGDEQYF.

This chain joins TRBV19 and TRBJ1-3; D gene unclear. CDR1 and CDR2 (germline): LNHDA, SQIVND (reference sequence). This CDR3 has 13 residues. CDR3 protein: CATATVSGNTIYF. CDR3 bases: TGTGCTACAGCTACAGTTTCTGGAAACACCATATATTTT.

This chain joins TRBV3-1 (or the pseudogene TRBV3-2) and TRBJ2-2; no firm D call. From germline, CDR1 is LGHDT and CDR2 YNNKEL (reference sequence). V lost 2 bases and J 2 bases, leaving 3 bases between the germline ends. The length of the CDR3 is 13 residues. CDR3 in amino acids: CASSQTNTGELFF. In DNA, the CDR3 is TGTGCCAGCAGCCAAACTAACACCGGGGAGCTGTTTTTT.

The rearrangement links TRBV7-2 to TRBJ2-5; the match to TRBD1 covers 8 bases. Germline CDR1 is SGHTA and CDR2 is FQGNSA. V dropped 4 bases and J dropped 1; count of bases not matched to a gene: 5. This CDR3 spans 15 amino acids. The CDR3 spells CASSYRTGPQETQYF. CDR3 DNA sequence: TGTGCCAGCAGCTACCGGACAGGGCCCCAAGAGACCCAGTACTTC.

Here the CDR3 reads CASGLAGGDEQYF. CDR3 sequence (DNA): TGTGCCAGCGGCCTAGCGGGAGGGGATGAGCAGTACTTC. J is TRBJ2-7 and V is TRBV7-9; TRBD2 matches at 12 bases. CDR3 size: 13 residues. The V gene's germline CDR1 is SEHNR and CDR2 FQNEAQ (reference sequence). V gave up 8 bases and J gave up 7 bases; unmatched junction bases: 6. The full variable domain, completed using reference TRBV7-9 and TRBJ2-7, is DTGVSQNPRHKITKRGQNVTFRCDPISEHNRLYWYRQTLGQGPEFLTYFQNEAQLEKSRLLSDRFSAERPKGSFSTLEIQRTEQGDSAMYLCASGLAGGDEQYFGPGTRLTVT.

The rearrangement joins TRBV2 to TRBJ1-4, with 8 bases matching TRBD1. Germline lookup yields CDR1 SNHLY and CDR2 FYNNEI. The junction had 4 bases not matched to a gene; V was cut back by 5 bases and J by 2 bases. There are 15 residues in the CDR3. CDR3 loop: CASSPQGATNEKLFF. As DNA, the CDR3 is TGTGCCAGCAGTCCCCAGGGGGCGACTAATGAAAAACTGTTTTTT.

This clone was picked up one time. This chain connects TRBV3-1 (or the pseudogene TRBV3-2) to TRBJ2-1; D possibly corresponds to TRBD1 (6 bases). V was trimmed by 4 bases and J by 15 bases, leaving 16 bases between them. This CDR3 region has 12 residues. Per the germline V gene, CDR1 is LGHDT and CDR2 is YNNKEL (reference sequence). CDR3 in DNA: TGTGCCAGCAGCCTAACTTTAGGACAGCCGTTCTTC. Its protein is CASSLTLGQPFF.

The chain links TRBV19 to TRBJ1-6; 7 nucleotides align to TRBD1. The junction had 3 bases not matched to a gene; V was cut back by 7 bases and J by 0 bases. The CDR3 totals 15 residues. Germline values: CDR1 LNHDA, CDR2 SQIVND (reference sequence). For the CDR3, the DNA is TGTGCCAGTACAGGGGGATTCTCCTATAATTCACCCCTCCACTTT. Amino acid sequence: CASTGGFSYNSPLHF.

The chain joins TRBV2 to TRBJ2-3, with D perhaps matching TRBD1 (7 bases). This CDR3 is 15 amino acids long. Trimming removed 6 bases from V and 2 bases from J, with 15 bases in between. Germline V lookup: CDR1 SNHLY, CDR2 FYNNEI. The CDR3 region is CASSFARGATDTQYF. DNA of the CDR3: TGTGCCAGCAGCTTCGCCAGGGGGGCCACAGATACGCAGTATTTT. Drawing the rest from reference TRBV2 and TRBJ2-3, the complete variable domain is EPEVTQTPSHQVTQMGQEVILRCVPISNHLYFYWYRQILGQKVEFLVSFYNNEISEKSEIFDDQFSVERPDGSNFTLKIRSTKLEDSAMYFCASSFARGATDTQYFGPGTRLTVL.

The genes are TRBV6-5 and TRBJ1-3; TRBD1 matches 9 bases. V shed 8 bases, J shed 3 bases, and the junction held 5 bases outside the gene matches. CDR1 MNHEY and CDR2 SVGAGI come from the germline V gene. The CDR3 loop spans 14 amino acids. The CDR3 sequence: CASGGTGHGNTIYF. CDR3 nucleotides: TGTGCCAGCGGGGGGACAGGGCATGGAAACACCATATATTTT.

This clone was picked up a small number of times. The rearrangement uses TRBV6-5 and TRBJ2-7, with D perhaps matching TRBD1 (6 bases). Trimming cost V 8 bases and J 6 bases, with 17 bases left between them. Germline V gives CDR1 MNHEY, CDR2 SVGAGI. This CDR3 is 13 amino acids long. CDR3 sequence (DNA): TGTGCCAGCTCATACAATCAGGGGACCGAGCAGTACTTC. It is translated as CASSYNQGTEQYF.

This clone was seen only a few times. The chain employs TRBV7-9 and TRBJ1-1; the match to TRBD1 covers 12 bases. Germline V gives CDR1 SEHNR, CDR2 FQNEAQ (reference sequence). The CDR3 totals 16 residues. V trimming: 3 bases; J trimming: 6 bases; junction bases outside the gene matches: 8. The CDR3: CASSLIPGQGASEAFF. The CDR3 DNA sequence: TGTGCCAGCAGCTTGATCCCGGGACAGGGGGCTTCTGAAGCTTTCTTT.

This clone showed up just once. The rearrangement uses TRBV24-1 and TRBJ1-6; 9 bases map to TRBD1. This CDR3 contains 16 residues. Germline values: CDR1 KGHDR, CDR2 SFDVKD. V lost 4 bases, J lost 5 bases, and 5 bases stayed unmatched. This CDR3 reads CATSDRRDRDNSPLHF. CDR3 DNA: TGTGCCACCAGTGACCGCCGGGACAGGGATAATTCACCCCTCCACTTT.

This chain uses TRBV30 with TRBJ1-2; possible D gene TRBD1, 5 bases. CDR3 length equals 16 residues. CDR1 is GTSNPN and CDR2 is SVGIG in the germline V gene (reference sequence). Between the trimmed V and J ends, which lost 2 bases and 0 bases, there was a span of 16 bases. The CDR3 loop is CAWSTPGLKPNYGYTF. The CDR3 coding sequence is TGTGCCTGGAGTACCCCGGGACTCAAACCTAACTATGGCTACACCTTC.

For this clone: Additional DNA sequences in this sample encode the identical CDR3. The chain has TRBV9 and TRBJ1-4; D perhaps matches TRBD1 (5 bases). Germline V gene data show CDR1 as SGDLS and CDR2 as YYNGEE. The CDR3 extends over 13 amino acids. V was shortened by 2 bases and J by 3 bases, with 5 bases between the two germline ends. The chain's CDR3 is CASSVRANEKLFF. The DNA for the CDR3 is TGTGCCAGCAGCGTCAGGGCTAATGAAAAACTGTTTTTT. Full variable domain (outside the CDR3, taken from reference TRBV9 and TRBJ1-4): DSGVTQTPKHLITATGQRVTLRCSPRSGDLSVYWYQQSLDQGLQFLIQYYNGEERAKGNILERFSAQQFPDLHSELNLSSLELGDSALYFCASSVRANEKLFFGSGTQLSVL.

The sample holds a few counts of this clone. The gene calls are TRBV28 and TRBJ1-5, with TRBD1 as a possible D gene (6 bases). Germline V lookup: CDR1 MDHEN, CDR2 SYDVKM. This CDR3 region has 15 residues. The V end was cut by 3 bases, the J end by 7 bases, with 16 bases between. DNA of the CDR3: TGTGCCAGCAGTTTTGGGAAGGGGGTTGGACAGCCCCAGCATTTT. This codes for CASSFGKGVGQPQHF.

The chain couples TRBV19 to TRBJ2-5; tentatively, D is TRBD1 (6 bases). Germline V gene sequence: CDR1 LNHDA, CDR2 SQIVND (reference sequence). The V end lost 4 bases, the J end lost 4 bases, and 25 bases lay between the germline ends. The CDR3 length is 18 residues. The CDR3 region has the DNA TGTGCCAGTAGTACGACCCCCCTGACAGGCAGGCTAACAGAGACCCAGTACTTC. Encoded protein: CASSTTPLTGRLTETQYF.

The genes are TRBV19 and TRBJ1-2; weak D call: TRBD1 (5 bases). V lost 6 bases and J lost 0, with 5 bases in between. Germline-derived CDR1 and CDR2 are LNHDA and SQIVND (reference sequence). The CDR3 is 12 residues long. The CDR3 protein is CASRTANYGYTF. The CDR3 coding sequence is TGTGCCAGTAGGACAGCTAACTATGGCTACACCTTC.